This T cell receptor (beta chain) emerged from a study of blood T cells in healthy people across ages. About the study: T cells yielded about one barcoded beta molecule per two cells through template switching. Study findings and constraints: The long-lived group displayed more naive CD4+ cells, plus higher diversity, than the aged donors did.

The second PCR ran roughly 6 to 12 cycles with a sample-barcoded 5' primer and J-beta primers. TCRdb independently ran MiXCR on the 5' RACE reads; one entry per CDR3 protein. The data contain about 1,400,000 distinct CDR3 sequences, 59% of them singletons. This CDR3 has 14 residues. The V gene's germline CDR1 is MNHEY and CDR2 SMNVEV (reference sequence). Trimming took 6 bases from V and 7 from J; bases not matched to a gene: 9. A word on this clonotype: Its antigen remains unidentified.

The study recruited healthy Caucasian donors from Russia who were aged about 6 to 100. The genes are TRBV27 and TRBJ2-1, with 7 positions matching TRBD1. Sequenced material: blood. The TCR sequence derives from a man aged 18 to 30 in good health. This CDR3 is CASSLGGSLNEQFF. The CDR3 DNA reads as TGTGCCAGCAGCCTAGGGGGCAGTTTGAATGAGCAGTTCTTC.